This entry lists 13 T cell receptor beta chains sequenced from one sample in a study of blood T cell repertoires in COVID-19. The assay was immunoSEQ multiplex PCR, and TCRdb's table has in-frame clones only and misses some. This sample yields some 150,000 clones, of which 75% to 85% are seen a single time; about 12% belongs to the top ten. Material: peripheral blood. These receptors came from a woman in her sixties with COVID-19, enrolled during active disease.

As DNA, the CDR3 is TGTGCCAGTAGTCGGGGGATTTATAGCAATCAGCCCCAGCATTTT. This encodes CASSRGIYSNQPQHF. The rearrangement joins TRBV19 to TRBJ1-5, with D possibly being TRBD1 (5 bases). V was clipped by 5 bases and J by 0 bases, with 11 bases between them. The germline gives CDR1 LNHDA, CDR2 SQIVND (reference sequence). CDR3 size: 15 residues.

The chain combines TRBV7-9 with TRBJ1-4; 8 positions agree with TRBD1. This CDR3 region has 15 residues. Germline V gives CDR1 SEHNR, CDR2 FQNEAQ (reference sequence). Losses at the gene ends were 4 bases for V and 7 bases for J; bases not matched to a gene: 8. CDR3 DNA: TGTGCCAGCAGCTCCACGTCAGGGGGCGGTGAAAAACTGTTTTTT. Its translation is CASSSTSGGGEKLFF.

The chain has TRBV5-1 and TRBJ1-3; a possible D gene is TRBD1 (5 bases). The V gene's germline CDR1 is SGHRS and CDR2 YFSETQ. V was clipped by 0 bases and J by 0 bases, with 10 bases between them. The CDR3 sequence is 16 residues long. CDR3 region: CASSLGGSNSGNTIYF. The CDR3 nucleotides are TGCGCCAGCAGCTTGGGGGGCAGCAACTCTGGAAACACCATATATTTT.

The chain has TRBV12-5 and TRBJ1-6, with 7 bases aligning to TRBD1. This CDR3 has 15 amino acids. The V and J ends lost 3 bases and 10 bases, in that order; junction bases with no gene match: 9. Germline-derived CDR1 and CDR2 are LGHNT and FRNRAP. In nucleotides, the CDR3 is TGTGCTAGTGGTTTTAAGACAGGGTGGGACTCACCCCTCCACTTT. Protein: CASGFKTGWDSPLHF.

The CDR3 DNA reads TGTGCCAGCAGTTTATGGCCCGGGACAGGGCGTCGTGAGCAGTTCTTC. Translating it yields CASSLWPGTGRREQFF. V and J are TRBV27 and TRBJ2-1, with 9 bases matching TRBD1. V lost 1 base and J lost 9; bases outside the gene matches: 10. Germline V CDR1 and CDR2: MNHEY, SMNVEV (reference sequence). The CDR3 extends over 16 amino acids.

The chain employs TRBV5-6 and TRBJ2-1, with a weak D call TRBD1 (5 bases). From germline, CDR1 is SGHDT and CDR2 YYEEEE. With 4 bases removed from V and 9 bases from J, the gap between germline ends came to 11 bases. This CDR3 has 12 amino acids. This CDR3 reads CASSLQGFEQFF. DNA of the CDR3: TGTGCCAGCAGCCTCCAGGGTTTTGAGCAGTTCTTC.

This clone was observed a few times. This chain connects TRBV5-1 to TRBJ1-3, with TRBD1 matching over 8 bases. Germline CDR1 reads SGHRS; CDR2 reads YFSETQ. V lost 5 bases, J lost 0 bases, and 7 bases stayed unmatched. The CDR3 totals 16 residues. This CDR3 is CASSSGDRLSGNTIYF. The CDR3 nucleotides are TGCGCCAGCAGTTCGGGGGACAGGCTCTCTGGAAACACCATATATTTT.

The V and J genes are TRBV6-1 and TRBJ1-3; TRBD1 aligns across 10 bases. Unmatched junction bases numbered 2, after V lost 1 base and J lost 5 bases. The CDR3 runs to 15 residues. From germline, CDR1 is MNHNS and CDR2 SASEGT. In DNA, the CDR3 is TGTGCCAGCAGTGAAGGGGGACAGGGGAGAAACACCATATATTTT. As protein: CASSEGGQGRNTIYF.

This chain uses TRBV14 with TRBJ2-2; tentatively, D is TRBD2 (5 bases). V was shortened by 6 bases and J by 2 bases, with 16 bases between the two germline ends. Germline-derived CDR1 and CDR2 are SGHDN and FVKESK. The CDR3 contains 16 residues. The CDR3 loop is CASSLRPGFNTGELFF. The CDR3 DNA is TGTGCCAGCAGTCTACGCCCGGGGTTTAACACCGGGGAGCTGTTTTTT.

The gene calls are TRBV19 and TRBJ2-1; D may be TRBD2 (6 bases). CDR3 size: 13 residues. The germline gives CDR1 LNHDA, CDR2 SQIVND (reference sequence). V shed 7 bases and J shed 0 bases, with 7 bases lying between them. For the CDR3, the DNA is TGTGCCAGTACCGGGGGCTCCTACAATGAGCAGTTCTTC. Its protein is CASTGGSYNEQFF.

V and J are TRBV9 and TRBJ2-7; maybe TRBD2 (6 bases). With 4 bases removed from V and 0 bases from J, the gap between germline ends came to 14 bases. The CDR3 totals 15 residues. CDR1 is SGDLS, CDR2 YYNGEE, per germline. CDR3 bases: TGTGCCAGCAGCCCCGGGACTGGGACCTCCTACGAGCAGTACTTC. This sequence encodes CASSPGTGTSYEQYF.

The chain combines TRBV5-1 with TRBJ2-7, with TRBD2 identical over 11 bases. CDR3 size: 14 residues. CDR1 SGHRS and CDR2 YFSETQ come from the germline V gene. Trimming at V came to 4 bases and at J to 3 bases, leaving 3 bases not matched to a gene. The CDR3 DNA follows: TGCGCCAGCAGCCCCGGGACTAGCGGCTACGAGCAGTACTTC. Amino acid sequence: CASSPGTSGYEQYF.

V gene TRBV7-3 combines with J gene TRBJ2-2; D unresolved. Trimming cost V 2 bases and J 6 bases, with 7 bases left between them. Germline CDR1 and CDR2: SGHTA and FQGTGA. The CDR3 runs to 13 residues. The CDR3 spells CASSLLAAGELFF. CDR3 sequence (DNA): TGTGCCAGCAGCTTATTGGCAGCCGGGGAGCTGTTTTTT.